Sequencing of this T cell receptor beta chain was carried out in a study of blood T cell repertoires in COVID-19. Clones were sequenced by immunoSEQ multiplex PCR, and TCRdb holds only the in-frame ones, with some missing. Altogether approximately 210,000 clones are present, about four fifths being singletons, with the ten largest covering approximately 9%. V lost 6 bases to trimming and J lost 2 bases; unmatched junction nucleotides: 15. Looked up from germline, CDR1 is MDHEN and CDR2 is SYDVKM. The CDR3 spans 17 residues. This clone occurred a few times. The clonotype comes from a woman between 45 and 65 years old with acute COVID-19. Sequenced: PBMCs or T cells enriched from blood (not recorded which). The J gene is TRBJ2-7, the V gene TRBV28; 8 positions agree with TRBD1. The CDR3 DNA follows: TGTGCCAGCAGGCCCCGAATCGGGACAGGAGACCCCTACGAGCAGTACTTC. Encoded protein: CASRPRIGTGDPYEQYF. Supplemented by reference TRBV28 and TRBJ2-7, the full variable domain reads DVKVTQSSRYLVKRTGEKVFLECVQDMDHENMFWYRQDPGLGLRLIYFSYDVKMKEKGDIPEGYSVSREKKERFSLILESASTNQTSMYLCASRPRIGTGDPYEQYFGPGTRLTVT.